Below, 27 T cell receptor beta chains from the same sample are listed, as sequenced in a study of T-cell memory formation after mild COVID-19. TCRdb analysed the 5' RACE reads with MiXCR anew, one entry per CDR3 protein. This table has 450,000 to 700,000 distinct CDR3 sequences, roughly 18% appearing once. Sequencing used PBMCs or a T cell subset sorted from them (not recorded which). The receptors shown here come from an adult woman who had mild COVID-19 (a few samples of this study predate the infection). Cell type and time point are not known.

V is TRBV5-1 and J is TRBJ2-1; 11 bases fit TRBD1. CDR1 SGHRS and CDR2 YFSETQ come from the germline V gene. The CDR3 has 13 residues. V was clipped by 7 bases and J by 6 bases; unmatched bases: 3. The chain's CDR3 is CASGGTGGNEQFF. CDR3 in DNA: TGCGCCAGCGGTGGGACAGGGGGCAATGAGCAGTTCTTC. Variable domain in full (rest from reference TRBV5-1 and TRBJ2-1): KAGVTQTPRYLIKTRGQQVTLSCSPISGHRSVSWYQQTPGQGLQFLFEYFSETQRNKGNFPGRFSGRQFSNSRSEMNVSTLELGDSALYLCASGGTGGNEQFFGPGTRLTVL.

The chain combines TRBV7-2 with TRBJ2-5; 8 bases are a match to TRBD2. J lost 4 bases, V lost 6 bases, and 10 bases had no gene match. The CDR3 sequence is 15 residues long. The germline V gene encodes CDR1 SGHTA and CDR2 FQGNSA. The CDR3 protein is CASRSSGRGGETQYF. The CDR3, as DNA: TGTGCCAGCAGGTCCAGCGGGAGAGGTGGAGAGACCCAGTACTTC.

This clonotype occurred many times. The chain has TRBV7-8 and TRBJ1-4, with 9 nucleotides matching TRBD1. The CDR3 sequence is 15 residues long. With 5 bases clipped from V and 4 bases from J, the junction kept 5 bases outside the gene matches. The germline V gene has CDR1 SGHVS and CDR2 FQNEAQ. The CDR3 bases are TGTGCCAGCAGCCGCGGGGGACAGGGTAATGAAAAACTGTTTTTT. This codes for CASSRGGQGNEKLFF.

This clonotype has ten or more counts. The genes are TRBV12-3 or TRBV12-4 and TRBJ2-5; 8 positions agree with TRBD1. V was clipped by 6 bases and J by 5 bases; unmatched bases: 8. The CDR3 has 14 residues. The chain's CDR3 is CASSPDRGAETQYF. The CDR3 nucleotides read TGTGCCAGCAGCCCTGACAGGGGCGCGGAGACCCAGTACTTC.

The rearrangement links TRBV6-6 to TRBJ1-1, with D tentatively TRBD1 (5 bases). CDR1 is MNHNY, CDR2 SVGAGI, per germline (reference sequence). The ends were cut back, 2 bases at V and 1 base at J, with 8 bases in the middle. This CDR3 contains 14 residues. CDR3 in amino acids: CASSYAQGNTEAFF. Here the CDR3 DNA reads TGTGCCAGCAGTTACGCCCAGGGGAACACTGAAGCTTTCTTT.

V gene TRBV4-2 combines with J gene TRBJ2-7; D is unclear. The germline V gene encodes CDR1 LGHNA and CDR2 YNFKEQ. Between the trimmed V and J ends, which lost 0 bases and 6 bases, there was a span of 12 bases. CDR3 length: 14 residues. The CDR3 reads CASSQEIRWVEQYF. The DNA of the CDR3 is TGTGCCAGCAGCCAAGAAATACGTTGGGTCGAGCAGTACTTC.

There are a few counts of this clonotype. The CDR3 loop reads CASSTAMQTEAFF. CDR3 nucleotides: TGTGCCAGCAGCACTGCCATGCAAACTGAAGCTTTCTTT. The V and J genes are TRBV3-1 and TRBJ1-1; D is unresolved. V lost 5 bases and J lost 5, with 12 bases in between. The CDR3 has 13 residues. Germline CDR1 is LGHDT and CDR2 is YNNKEL (reference sequence).

The table lists this clonotype with a few counts. V gene TRBV4-3 combines with J gene TRBJ2-3; 13 bases line up with TRBD2. The CDR3 sequence is 18 residues long. Germline trimming cut 1 base from V and 0 bases from J; bases unmatched to any gene: 4. In germline, CDR1 is LGHNA, CDR2 YSLEER. The CDR3 coding sequence is TGCGCCAGCAGCCAAGGAGGACTAGCGGGAGCCAGCACAGATACGCAGTATTTT. It yields the protein CASSQGGLAGASTDTQYF.

This sequence joins TRBV7-8 and TRBJ2-2; possible D gene TRBD2, 6 bases. Trimming took off 5 bases at V and 6 bases at J, with 13 bases between the two ends. The CDR3 is 14 residues long. The germline V gene has CDR1 SGHVS and CDR2 FQNEAQ. CDR3 DNA sequence: TGTGCCAGCAGCCCCCTATGGGGGGCCGGGGAGCTGTTTTTT. This translates into CASSPLWGAGELFF.

The V call is TRBV12-3 or TRBV12-4, the J call TRBJ1-6; perhaps TRBD1 as D (6 bases). V was trimmed by 6 bases and J by 0 bases, leaving 12 bases between them. CDR3 length: 16 residues. The CDR3 nucleotides read TGTGCCAGCAGCCGACAGGATTTCTCCTATAATTCACCCCTCCACTTT. Its protein is CASSRQDFSYNSPLHF.

V is TRBV10-3 and J is TRBJ1-1, with D possibly TRBD1 on 5 matching bases. Germline V gene lookup returns CDR1 ENHRY and CDR2 SYGVKD. The CDR3 totals 15 residues. Trimming removed 6 bases at V and 0 bases at J, with 14 bases between. CDR3 region: CAIRAGLGMNTEAFF. The CDR3 nucleotides are TGTGCCATCAGAGCAGGGTTAGGCATGAACACTGAAGCTTTCTTT.

In its sample, this clonotype was seen many times. The chain uses TRBV5-1 and TRBJ2-7, with D tentatively TRBD2 (5 bases). V lost 0 bases and J lost 4, with 11 bases in between. The CDR3 loop spans 14 amino acids. Germline V CDR1 and CDR2: SGHRS, YFSETQ. CDR3 amino acids: CASSLVPADYEQYF. In DNA, the CDR3 is TGCGCCAGCAGCTTGGTACCAGCGGATTACGAGCAGTACTTC.

The CDR3 nucleotides read TGCGCCAGCAGCCCGGACAGGAGCGCTACTGGCTACACCTTC. This translates into CASSPDRSATGYTF. This sequence joins TRBV5-1 and TRBJ1-2; 7 positions agree with TRBD1. CDR1 and CDR2 (germline): SGHRS, YFSETQ. This CDR3 spans 14 amino acids. The V gene end was trimmed by 4 bases and the J gene end by 7 bases; junction bases not matched to a gene: 10.

V gene TRBV4-2 combines with J gene TRBJ2-4; a possible D gene is TRBD2 (5 bases). This CDR3 contains 15 residues. Between the trimmed V and J ends, which lost 1 base and 1 base, there was a span of 8 bases. Germline CDR1 reads LGHNA; CDR2 reads YNFKEQ. The CDR3 sequence is CASSQGGGAKNIQYF. DNA of the CDR3: TGTGCCAGCAGCCAAGGTGGCGGGGCCAAAAACATTCAGTACTTC.

This clonotype was observed at least ten times. The J gene is TRBJ2-3, the V gene TRBV12-3 or TRBV12-4; TRBD2 matches 8 bases. J gave up 3 bases and V 10 bases, and 12 bases lay outside the gene matches. There are 15 residues in the CDR3. For the CDR3, the DNA is TGTGCCACCCTAGCGGGTCTCTACGAGACAGATACGCAGTATTTT. It encodes CATLAGLYETDTQYF.

Only a few counts were recorded for this clonotype. This chain connects TRBV7-9 to TRBJ1-1; a possible D gene is TRBD1 (6 bases). CDR1 SEHNR and CDR2 FQNEAQ come from the germline V gene (reference sequence). V was trimmed by 0 bases and J by 10 bases, leaving 18 bases between them. The CDR3 runs 15 residues. The DNA of the CDR3 is TGTGCCAGCAGCTTAGCCATGGGACACCCAGTAGGAGCTTTCTTT. Protein sequence: CASSLAMGHPVGAFF.

A few counts support this clonotype. The chain links TRBV9 to TRBJ2-3, with TRBD2 matching over 14 bases. The CDR3 spans 18 residues. Germline V gene data show CDR1 as SGDLS and CDR2 as YYNGEE. Trimming removed 3 bases from V and 2 bases from J; junction bases left unmatched: 8. The CDR3 sequence is CASSGRLAGGPFTDTQYF. The CDR3 nucleotides read TGTGCCAGCAGCGGTCGACTAGCGGGAGGGCCGTTCACAGATACGCAGTATTTT.

This CDR3 is CASSFTGVYGYTF. Here the CDR3 DNA reads TGTGCCAGCAGCTTCACAGGGGTCTATGGCTACACCTTC. J is TRBJ1-2 and V is TRBV7-2; TRBD1 agrees at 7 bases. The germline CDR1 and CDR2 sequences are SGHTA and FQGNSA. The CDR3 covers 13 residues. J was trimmed by 4 bases and V by 3 bases; bases with no gene match: 2.

V gene TRBV27 combines with J gene TRBJ1-5, with D perhaps matching TRBD1 (6 bases). CDR1 MNHEY and CDR2 SMNVEV come from the germline V gene (reference sequence). CDR3 length: 14 residues. The V and J ends lost 1 base and 6 bases respectively, with 10 bases between them. CDR3 sequence reads: CASSLLGGGQPQHF. The CDR3 nucleotides are TGTGCCAGCAGTTTATTGGGGGGCGGTCAGCCCCAGCATTTT.

V is TRBV6-1 and J is TRBJ2-1; 8 positions match TRBD2. The CDR3 contains 18 residues. V was pared by 0 bases and J by 0 bases, with 7 bases of the junction left unmatched. The germline V gene has CDR1 MNHNS and CDR2 SASEGT. The CDR3 DNA reads as TGTGCCAGCAGTGAAGCCAGTGACGGGAGGGCCTCCTACAATGAGCAGTTCTTC. It encodes CASSEASDGRASYNEQFF.

The rearrangement uses TRBV20-1 and TRBJ2-7, with 8 bases aligning to TRBD1. Looked up from germline, CDR1 is DFQATT and CDR2 is SNEGSKA (reference sequence). This CDR3 has 13 amino acids. V lost 6 bases to trimming and J lost 0 bases; unmatched junction nucleotides: 4. CDR3 protein: CSARQGFSYEQYF. The CDR3 coding sequence is TGCAGTGCCCGACAGGGGTTCTCCTACGAGCAGTACTTC.

This clonotype has just a few counts. The chain combines TRBV12-3 or TRBV12-4 with TRBJ2-3; 9 bases align to TRBD2. The trim removed 4 bases at V and 3 bases at J, leaving 11 bases unmatched. The CDR3 covers 17 residues. In DNA form, the CDR3 reads TGTGCCAGCAGTTCCCCGCGGGTAGCGGGAGCGACAGATACGCAGTATTTT. Translated, it gives CASSSPRVAGATDTQYF.

In its sample, this clonotype was seen a few times. The chain is built from TRBV4-2 and TRBJ2-2; the D gene is possibly TRBD2 (5 bases). The CDR3 spans 15 residues. Trimming took 6 bases from V and 1 from J, leaving 12 bases between them. The germline CDR1 and CDR2 sequences are LGHNA and YNFKEQ. CDR3: CASRPSDWNTGELFF. The CDR3 DNA is TGTGCCAGCAGACCTTCGGACTGGAACACCGGGGAGCTGTTTTTT.

This clonotype was seen only a few times. This chain links TRBV12-3 or TRBV12-4 with TRBJ2-2; D may be TRBD1 (7 bases). This CDR3 is built from 13 residues. Trimming took 6 bases from V and 7 from J, leaving 12 bases between them. CDR3 residues: CASSQGGGGELFF. The DNA of the CDR3 is TGTGCCAGCAGCCAGGGGGGCGGCGGGGAGCTGTTTTTT.

This clonotype was detected only a few times. The J gene is TRBJ2-7, the V gene TRBV7-2; tentative D call: TRBD2 (5 bases). CDR3 length: 14 amino acids. The germline V and J ends were trimmed by 2 bases and 11 bases, with 19 bases remaining between them. CDR1 SGHTA and CDR2 FQGNSA come from the germline V gene. CDR3 residues: CASSLTSEAEPKYF. CDR3 sequence (DNA): TGTGCCAGCAGCTTAACCTCGGAGGCCGAGCCGAAGTACTTC.

The rearrangement joins TRBV5-1 to TRBJ2-5; 9 nucleotides match TRBD2. The CDR3 covers 14 residues. Germline V gives CDR1 SGHRS, CDR2 YFSETQ. The V segment lost 2 bases and the J segment 4 bases; nucleotides outside the gene matches: 3. This CDR3 is CASSFSGGTETQYF. In nucleotides, the CDR3 is TGCGCCAGCAGCTTCAGCGGGGGGACAGAGACCCAGTACTTC. The whole variable domain, filled in from reference TRBV5-1 and TRBJ2-5, reads KAGVTQTPRYLIKTRGQQVTLSCSPISGHRSVSWYQQTPGQGLQFLFEYFSETQRNKGNFPGRFSGRQFSNSRSEMNVSTLELGDSALYLCASSFSGGTETQYFGPGTRLLVL.

This clonotype was picked up a small number of times. The V gene is TRBV25-1, the J gene TRBJ1-2; D gene uncertain. V was clipped by 1 base and J by 3 bases, with 12 bases between them. The CDR3 sequence is 15 residues long. CDR1 is MGHDK, CDR2 SYGVNS, per germline. CDR3 loop: CASSESWRRDYGYTF. CDR3 DNA sequence: TGTGCCAGCAGTGAATCTTGGAGGAGGGACTATGGCTACACCTTC.